The sequence of this T cell receptor beta chain was determined in a study of control samples from healthy donors and cancer patients. The germline V gene encodes CDR1 MDHEN and CDR2 SYDVKM. The CDR3 is 12 amino acids. V lost 5 bases, J lost 6 bases, and 8 bases lay in between. This table comes from immunoSEQ multiplex PCR, and its TCRdb copy is limited to in-frame clones, with some not included. In the table there are some 120,000 clones, roughly 86% of which are singletons. The rearrangement uses TRBV28 and TRBJ1-5; D remains ambiguous. The specimen was blood. This receptor was obtained from a man aged 55 to 69 in good health. The CDR3 sequence is CASSLASQPQHF. The DNA of the CDR3 is TGTGCCAGCAGTCTCGCGAGTCAGCCCCAGCATTTT.